These 21 T cell receptor beta chains came from one sample sequenced in a study of blood T cell repertoires in COVID-19. This table comes from immunoSEQ multiplex PCR, and its TCRdb copy is limited to in-frame clones, with some not included. The sample carries 150,000 to 200,000 clones, more than 75% recorded once. The sequencing sample was made of peripheral blood. The receptor set was obtained from a woman between 45 and 60 years old with COVID-19, enrolled during active disease.

The CDR3, as DNA: TGTGCCAGCAGTGAGCGGGCAGGGGGAACGCGAGGCTACACCTTC. The encoded protein is CASSERAGGTRGYTF. The genes are TRBV6-1 and TRBJ1-2, with 7 bases matching TRBD1. This CDR3 is 15 amino acids long. Germline CDR1 is MNHNS and CDR2 is SASEGT. The junction had 12 bases not matched to a gene; V was cut back by 3 bases and J by 8 bases.

The gene calls are TRBV9 and TRBJ2-2; D is perhaps TRBD2 (6 bases). Germline V lookup: CDR1 SGDLS, CDR2 YYNGEE. This CDR3 spans 14 amino acids. V was clipped by 0 bases and J by 8 bases, with 11 bases between them. The CDR3 here is CASSVASGRGELFF. The CDR3 DNA reads TGTGCCAGCAGCGTAGCCTCCGGGAGAGGGGAGCTGTTTTTT.

The V and J genes are TRBV28 and TRBJ2-7, with 12 bases matching TRBD1. CDR1 is MDHEN and CDR2 is SYDVKM in the germline V gene. The V gene end was trimmed by 5 bases and the J gene end by 5 bases; junction bases not matched to a gene: 4. This CDR3 spans 14 amino acids. CDR3 sequence: CASSRGQGADEQYF. Written as DNA, the CDR3 is TGTGCCAGCAGTAGGGGACAGGGGGCTGACGAGCAGTACTTC.

The chain carries TRBV19 and TRBJ2-7; D unclear. The CDR3 consists of 14 residues. The germline V and J ends were trimmed by 5 bases and 2 bases, with 13 bases remaining between them. The germline V gene encodes CDR1 LNHDA and CDR2 SQIVND (reference sequence). CDR3 DNA: TGTGCCAGTAGTCCAATGACGGGTCCCTACGAGCAGTACTTC. Translated, it gives CASSPMTGPYEQYF. Full variable domain (missing parts from reference TRBV19 and TRBJ2-7): DGGITQSPKYLFRKEGQNVTLSCEQNLNHDAMYWYRQDPGQGLRLIYYSQIVNDFQKGDIAEGYSVSREKKESFPLTVTSAQKNPTAFYLCASSPMTGPYEQYFGPGTRLTVT.

Here the CDR3 reads CASSSFSGGAVYEQYF. CDR3 bases: TGTGCCAGCAGTTCCTTTAGCGGGGGGGCTGTTTACGAGCAGTACTTC. V usage is TRBV27 and J usage is TRBJ2-7; 11 bases are a match to TRBD2. The CDR3 has 16 amino acids. CDR1 MNHEY and CDR2 SMNVEV come from the germline V gene (reference sequence). The V gene end was trimmed by 4 bases and the J gene end by 4 bases; junction bases not matched to a gene: 9.

V and J are TRBV6-5 and TRBJ2-1, with D maybe TRBD2 (5 bases). The length of the CDR3 is 15 residues. Trimming stripped 6 bases from V and 0 bases from J, with 12 bases between. Germline CDR1 MNHEY, CDR2 SVGAGI. CDR3: CASRERVGSYNEQFF. CDR3 nucleotides: TGTGCCAGCAGGGAGAGGGTTGGCTCCTACAATGAGCAGTTCTTC.

The chain links TRBV11-3 to TRBJ2-7; D gene unclear. CDR3 size: 12 residues. V shed 5 bases and J shed 0 bases, with 5 bases lying between them. Germline values: CDR1 SGHNT, CDR2 YENEEA. The CDR3 DNA sequence: TGTGCCAGCAGCCTGAGCTCCTACGAGCAGTACTTC. Translated: CASSLSSYEQYF.

CDR3: CASSYGQGGRFNEKLFF. The CDR3 coding sequence is TGTGCCAGCAGCTACGGACAGGGAGGGCGGTTTAATGAAAAACTGTTTTTT. The chain couples TRBV7-9 to TRBJ1-4; TRBD1 matches 8 bases. Germline CDR1 reads SEHNR; CDR2 reads FQNEAQ (reference sequence). The CDR3 totals 17 residues. Trimming at V came to 4 bases and at J to 4 bases, leaving 11 bases not matched to a gene.

The gene calls are TRBV5-1 and TRBJ2-7; maybe TRBD1 (6 bases). V was shortened by 4 bases and J by 6 bases, with 17 bases between the two germline ends. The CDR3 spans 14 residues. Germline V gene lookup returns CDR1 SGHRS and CDR2 YFSETQ. In DNA, the CDR3 is TGCGCCAGCAGCCCCAATACAGGGAATCCCGAGCAGTACTTC. It is translated as CASSPNTGNPEQYF.

The chain has TRBV6-5 and TRBJ1-1, with D perhaps matching TRBD1 (5 bases). Germline V gene lookup returns CDR1 MNHEY and CDR2 SVGAGI. V lost 6 bases and J lost 11, with 19 bases in between. The CDR3 has 13 residues. CDR3 DNA sequence: TGTGCCAGCAGACCAGGGCCCGCGGTGTACGCTTTCTTT. It translates to CASRPGPAVYAFF.

The DNA for the CDR3 is TGTGCCAGCAGCCCGGCCCCCTCGGGGGGCAGGGGTTATGGCTACACCTTC. Translation gives CASSPAPSGGRGYGYTF. This sequence joins TRBV3-1 (or the pseudogene TRBV3-2) and TRBJ1-2, with D maybe TRBD1 (6 bases). V was trimmed by 4 bases and J by 5 bases, leaving 23 bases between them. The germline gives CDR1 LGHDT, CDR2 YNNKEL (reference sequence). This CDR3 is built from 17 residues.

The chain links TRBV18 to TRBJ1-2; 9 bases line up with TRBD1. This CDR3 is built from 17 residues. Germline assignment: CDR1 KGHSH and CDR2 LQKENI. After removal of 4 bases from V and 3 bases from J, the junction contained 12 bases not matched to a gene. CDR3 amino acids: CASSREGQGNEYYGYTF. The CDR3 coding sequence is TGTGCCAGCTCACGGGAGGGACAGGGAAATGAGTACTATGGCTACACCTTC.

The chain carries TRBV27 and TRBJ2-3; 10 bases line up with TRBD2. With V trimmed by 3 bases and J by 7 bases, 13 bases remained unmatched. The germline CDR1 and CDR2 sequences are MNHEY and SMNVEV (reference sequence). The CDR3 runs to 17 residues. The CDR3 here is CASSFGAGGLFEYTQYF. Written as DNA, the CDR3 is TGTGCCAGCAGTTTCGGAGCGGGGGGGCTCTTCGAGTATACGCAGTATTTT.

This chain joins TRBV4-2 and TRBJ2-2; 11 nucleotides agree with TRBD2. Trimming at V came to 2 bases and at J to 2 bases, leaving 1 base not matched to a gene. Germline CDR1 reads LGHNA; CDR2 reads YNFKEQ. The CDR3 loop spans 16 amino acids. This chain's CDR3 is CASSQLAGGNTGELFF. The CDR3, as DNA: TGTGCCAGCAGCCAACTAGCGGGGGGAAACACCGGGGAGCTGTTTTTT.

The genes are TRBV5-1 and TRBJ2-5, with 9 nucleotides matching TRBD1. In germline, CDR1 is SGHRS, CDR2 YFSETQ. The ends lost 3 bases at V and 2 bases at J; junction bases unmatched: 14. The CDR3 has 18 residues. The CDR3 nucleotides are TGCGCCAGCAGCTCGGTCCCGGGACAGGGAGGGGGGCAAGAGACCCAGTACTTC. The encoded protein is CASSSVPGQGGGQETQYF.

The gene calls are TRBV4-1 and TRBJ1-3; no clear D. Germline CDR1 MGHRA, CDR2 YSYEKL. V lost 5 bases, J lost 0 bases, and 8 bases lay in between. The length of the CDR3 is 14 residues. The CDR3 nucleotides read TGCGCCAGCAGCACACACAGCTCTGGAAACACCATATATTTT. It yields the protein CASSTHSSGNTIYF.

The chain is built from TRBV6-6 and TRBJ1-1, with 9 bases lining up with TRBD1. J gave up 0 bases and V 5 bases, and 4 bases lay outside the gene matches. From germline, CDR1 is MNHNY and CDR2 SVGAGI (reference sequence). The CDR3 is 15 residues long. The CDR3 spells CASSQGQGMNTEAFF. Written as DNA, the CDR3 is TGTGCCAGCAGTCAGGGACAGGGAATGAACACTGAAGCTTTCTTT.

This sequence joins TRBV11-3 and TRBJ1-6; 7 nucleotides agree with TRBD1. The germline V gene has CDR1 SGHNT and CDR2 YENEEA. V lost 5 bases and J lost 3; bases outside the gene matches: 7. The CDR3 totals 16 residues. CDR3 region: CASSAIGTDYNSPLHF. The CDR3 DNA reads TGTGCCAGCAGCGCAATCGGGACAGACTATAATTCACCCCTCCACTTT. Looking up the rest from reference TRBV11-3 and TRBJ1-6 gives the full variable domain: EAGVVQSPRYKIIEKKQPVAFWCNPISGHNTLYWYLQNLGQGPELLIRYENEEAVDDSQLPKDRFSAERLKGVDSTLKIQPAELGDSAVYLCASSAIGTDYNSPLHFGNGTRLTVT.

The rearrangement uses TRBV29-1 and TRBJ2-3; 9 nucleotides line up with TRBD2. There are 14 residues in the CDR3. Trimming removed 1 base from V and 8 bases from J; junction bases left unmatched: 7. The germline gives CDR1 SQVTM, CDR2 ANQGSEA. CDR3 protein: CSVEVVSGGSTQYF. CDR3 nucleotides: TGCAGCGTTGAAGTTGTTAGCGGGGGCTCTACGCAGTATTTT.

The rearrangement links TRBV5-5 to TRBJ1-2; 8 bases are shared with TRBD1. CDR1 is SGHKS and CDR2 is YYEKEE in the germline V gene (reference sequence). V lost 4 bases to trimming and J lost 4 bases; unmatched junction nucleotides: 9. The CDR3 totals 15 residues. The DNA for the CDR3 is TGTGCCAGCAGCCACCGACAGGGGCCCCTCTATGGCTACACCTTC. Translated, it gives CASSHRQGPLYGYTF.

The V and J genes are TRBV6-5 and TRBJ2-3, with 8 nucleotides matching TRBD1. The CDR3 length is 14 residues. Germline loops: CDR1 MNHEY, CDR2 SVGAGI. The ends lost 6 bases at V and 5 bases at J; junction bases unmatched: 7. The CDR3 coding sequence is TGTGCCAGCAGACTCCAGGGGGCTGGAGATACGCAGTATTTT. It specifies CASRLQGAGDTQYF.